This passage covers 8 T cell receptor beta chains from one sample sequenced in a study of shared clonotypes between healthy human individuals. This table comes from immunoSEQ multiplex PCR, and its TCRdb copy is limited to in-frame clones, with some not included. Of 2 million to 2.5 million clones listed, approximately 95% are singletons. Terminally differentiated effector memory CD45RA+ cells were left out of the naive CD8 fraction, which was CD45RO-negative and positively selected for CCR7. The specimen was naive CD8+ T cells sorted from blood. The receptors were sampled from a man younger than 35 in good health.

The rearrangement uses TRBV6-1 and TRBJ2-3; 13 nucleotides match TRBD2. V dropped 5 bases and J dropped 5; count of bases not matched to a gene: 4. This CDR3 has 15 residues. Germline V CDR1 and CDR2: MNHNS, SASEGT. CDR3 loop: CASSQTSGRVDTQYF. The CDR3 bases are TGTGCCAGCAGTCAAACTAGCGGGAGGGTAGATACGCAGTATTTT.

CDR3 amino acids: CASSVSASYEQYF. In DNA, the CDR3 is TGTGCCAGCAGCGTAAGCGCCAGCTACGAGCAGTACTTC. This sequence joins TRBV5-6 and TRBJ2-7; D not resolved. This CDR3 region has 13 residues. Germline V gene sequence: CDR1 SGHDT, CDR2 YYEEEE. V lost 4 bases to trimming and J lost 3 bases, with 11 bases between them.

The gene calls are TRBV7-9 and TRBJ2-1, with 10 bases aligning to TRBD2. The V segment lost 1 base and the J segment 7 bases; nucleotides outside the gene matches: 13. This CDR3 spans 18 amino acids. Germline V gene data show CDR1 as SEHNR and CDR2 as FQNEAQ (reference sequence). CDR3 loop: CASSLVPSGSRVWNEQFF. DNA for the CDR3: TGTGCCAGCAGCTTAGTTCCTAGCGGGAGCAGGGTTTGGAATGAGCAGTTCTTC.

The CDR3 DNA sequence: TGCGCCAGCAGCCAAGCTCGGAGCGGGGGACCTTCTTACGAGCAGTACTTC. Translation gives CASSQARSGGPSYEQYF. The rearrangement joins TRBV4-3 to TRBJ2-7, with 8 bases fitting TRBD2. Per the germline V gene, CDR1 is LGHNA and CDR2 is YSLEER. The CDR3 runs 17 residues. V dropped 1 base and J dropped 4; count of bases not matched to a gene: 12.

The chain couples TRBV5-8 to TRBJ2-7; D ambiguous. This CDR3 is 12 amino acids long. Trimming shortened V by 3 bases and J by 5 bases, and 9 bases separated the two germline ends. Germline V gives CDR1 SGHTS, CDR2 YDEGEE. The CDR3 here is CASSYSTDEQYF. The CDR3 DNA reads TGTGCCAGCAGCTACTCAACGGACGAGCAGTACTTC.

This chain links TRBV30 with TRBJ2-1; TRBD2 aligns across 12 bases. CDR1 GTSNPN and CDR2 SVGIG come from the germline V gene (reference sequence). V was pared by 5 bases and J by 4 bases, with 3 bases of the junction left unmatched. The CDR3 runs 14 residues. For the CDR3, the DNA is TGTGCCTGGGCCGGACTAGCGGGATACAATGAGCAGTTCTTC. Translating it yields CAWAGLAGYNEQFF.

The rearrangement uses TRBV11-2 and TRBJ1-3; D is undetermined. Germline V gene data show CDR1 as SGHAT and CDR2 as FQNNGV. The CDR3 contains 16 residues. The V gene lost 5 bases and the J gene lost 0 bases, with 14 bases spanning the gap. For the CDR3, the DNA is TGTGCCAGCAGCCCCACCTCCCGATTCTCTGGAAACACCATATATTTT. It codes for CASSPTSRFSGNTIYF.

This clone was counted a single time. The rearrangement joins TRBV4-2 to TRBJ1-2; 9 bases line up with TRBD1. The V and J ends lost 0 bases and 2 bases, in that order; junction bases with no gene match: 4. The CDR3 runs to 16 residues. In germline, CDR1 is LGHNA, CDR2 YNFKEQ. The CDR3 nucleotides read TGTGCCAGCAGCCAAGACCCCGGGACAGGGAACTATGGCTACACCTTC. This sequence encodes CASSQDPGTGNYGYTF.